These 16 T cell receptor beta chains were all obtained from the same sample, sequenced in a study of Tregs in tolerant kidney transplant recipients. TCRdb's table, derived via immunoSEQ multiplex PCR, lists solely in-frame clones and lacks some. The sample records 200,000 to 300,000 clones, approximately 83% being singletons. The source material was CD4+ T cells from blood. Receptor source: a human donor in good health.

The sample holds one count of this clone. V gene TRBV18 combines with J gene TRBJ2-5; D is possibly TRBD1 or TRBD2 (5 bases each). Trimming took off 1 base at V and 4 bases at J, with 10 bases between the two ends. The germline V gene has CDR1 KGHSH and CDR2 LQKENI. The CDR3 sequence is 14 residues long. Here the CDR3 reads CASSPRGRGETQYF. CDR3 sequence (DNA): TGTGCCAGCTCACCACGGGGCCGGGGAGAGACCCAGTACTTC.

The chain combines TRBV7-9 with TRBJ2-1; 12 bases agree with TRBD1. There are 15 residues in the CDR3. The J segment lost 8 bases and the V segment lost 3 bases, leaving 5 bases of the junction unmatched. Germline assignment: CDR1 SEHNR and CDR2 FQNEAQ (reference sequence). CDR3 DNA sequence: TGTGCCAGCAGCTTCAAGGGACAGGGGGCTGATGAGCAGTTCTTC. This codes for CASSFKGQGADEQFF.

This chain links TRBV28 with TRBJ2-7; D is ambiguous. Germline CDR1 reads MDHEN; CDR2 reads SYDVKM. The CDR3 totals 11 residues. V dropped 3 bases and J dropped 2 bases, with 2 bases sitting between them. CDR3 nucleotides: TGTGCCAGCAGTTTTACCTACGAGCAGTACTTC. Residues: CASSFTYEQYF. Based on the CDR3 plus reference TRBV28 and TRBJ2-7, the full variable domain is DVKVTQSSRYLVKRTGEKVFLECVQDMDHENMFWYRQDPGLGLRLIYFSYDVKMKEKGDIPEGYSVSREKKERFSLILESASTNQTSMYLCASSFTYEQYFGPGTRLTVT.

The chain carries TRBV5-1 and TRBJ1-2; TRBD1 aligns across 8 bases. The germline V gene has CDR1 SGHRS and CDR2 YFSETQ. The CDR3 covers 15 residues. Losses at the gene ends were 5 bases for V and 4 bases for J; bases not matched to a gene: 10. The CDR3 coding sequence is TGCGCCAGCAGTCTTCCGGGACAGGAATTCTATGGCTACACCTTC. This sequence encodes CASSLPGQEFYGYTF.

J is TRBJ2-7 and V is TRBV29-1, with unresolved D. Trimming removed 4 bases at V and 4 bases at J, with 11 bases between. Germline V gene sequence: CDR1 SQVTM, CDR2 ANQGSEA. This CDR3 is 12 amino acids long. This CDR3 reads CSVGPSSYEQYF. The CDR3 region has the DNA TGCAGCGTTGGCCCCTCATCATACGAGCAGTACTTC.

The J gene is TRBJ1-1, the V gene TRBV6-5; TRBD1 is a possible D gene (5 bases). CDR1 and CDR2 (germline): MNHEY, SVGAGI. This CDR3 is built from 16 residues. The V end lost 2 bases, the J end lost 0 bases, and 13 bases lay between the germline ends. The CDR3 region is CASSYPPGRLNTEAFF. The CDR3 DNA follows: TGTGCCAGCAGTTACCCTCCGGGACGGCTGAACACTGAAGCTTTCTTT.

The V gene is TRBV29-1, the J gene TRBJ2-3; D might be TRBD2 (5 bases). The length of the CDR3 is 13 residues. CDR1 and CDR2 from the germline V gene are SQVTM and ANQGSEA. V was trimmed by 3 bases and J by 8 bases, leaving 15 bases between them. The CDR3 loop is CSVESGDLVTQYF. CDR3 nucleotides: TGCAGCGTTGAGTCCGGGGATCTTGTTACGCAGTATTTT.

This chain connects TRBV10-3 to TRBJ2-1; 10 bases fit TRBD1. V dropped 10 bases and J dropped 6; count of bases not matched to a gene: 12. In germline, CDR1 is ENHRY, CDR2 SYGVKD. CDR3 length: 15 residues. CDR3 in DNA: TGTGCCACACGAAAGGGGGGGACAGGGGTCAATGAGCAGTTCTTC. It is translated as CATRKGGTGVNEQFF.

The V and J genes are TRBV5-6 and TRBJ2-2, with 7 nucleotides matching TRBD1. CDR1 is SGHDT and CDR2 is YYEEEE in the germline V gene. The CDR3 sequence is 16 residues long. The ends lost 0 bases at V and 0 bases at J; junction bases unmatched: 2. Here the CDR3 reads CASSLVGTANTGELFF. The CDR3 nucleotides read TGTGCCAGCAGCTTGGTGGGGACAGCGAACACCGGGGAGCTGTTTTTT.

The chain recombines TRBV7-2 with TRBJ2-3; D is unclear. The V and J ends lost 1 base and 2 bases respectively, with 10 bases between them. Germline values: CDR1 SGHTA, CDR2 FQGNSA. The CDR3 covers 15 residues. CDR3 sequence reads: CASSLGGIHTDTQYF. The CDR3 nucleotides read TGTGCCAGCAGCTTAGGCGGAATCCACACAGATACGCAGTATTTT.

J is TRBJ2-3 and V is TRBV7-3; no clear D gene. Germline V gene sequence: CDR1 SGHTA, CDR2 FQGTGA. The germline V and J ends were trimmed by 5 bases and 6 bases, with 12 bases remaining between them. This CDR3 region has 13 residues. The CDR3 sequence: CASSASSWDTQYF. In nucleotides, the CDR3 is TGTGCCAGCAGCGCGTCAAGTTGGGATACGCAGTATTTT.

J is TRBJ2-6 and V is TRBV5-6, with a possible D match to TRBD1 (6 bases). Germline CDR1 and CDR2: SGHDT and YYEEEE. Trimming cost V 3 bases and J 4 bases, with 11 bases left between them. This CDR3 contains 15 residues. The CDR3 reads CASSWRTVGANVLTF. The CDR3 nucleotides are TGTGCCAGCAGCTGGAGGACAGTCGGGGCCAACGTCCTGACTTTC.

This clone was seen a single time. This chain connects TRBV5-4 to TRBJ2-1; 7 bases align to TRBD2. The J segment lost 6 bases and the V segment lost 4 bases, leaving 7 bases of the junction unmatched. In germline, CDR1 is SGHNT, CDR2 YYREEE (reference sequence). The CDR3 is made up of 14 amino acids. The CDR3 DNA is TGTGCCAGCAGCCCGGGACTAACTACCAATGAGCAGTTCTTC. Protein product: CASSPGLTTNEQFF.

The chain joins TRBV7-2 to TRBJ2-7; 9 bases are shared with TRBD2. There are 16 residues in the CDR3. Trimming cost V 1 base and J 0 bases; bases outside gene matches: 4. Germline CDR1 SGHTA, CDR2 FQGNSA. CDR3 nucleotide sequence: TGTGCCAGCAGCTTAGTTGCTAGCGGGGCCTCCTACGAGCAGTACTTC. As protein: CASSLVASGASYEQYF.

This clone was counted only a few times. The V gene is TRBV14, the J gene TRBJ1-5, with D unresolved. Germline V gene sequence: CDR1 SGHDN, CDR2 FVKESK. The V end was cut by 0 bases, the J end by 0 bases, with 0 bases between. The CDR3 has 13 residues. CDR3 amino acids: CASSQDSNQPQHF. The CDR3 coding sequence is TGTGCCAGCAGCCAAGATAGCAATCAGCCCCAGCATTTT.

This chain links TRBV7-9 with TRBJ1-4, with 8 bases fitting TRBD1. The CDR3 loop spans 14 amino acids. Germline CDR1 SEHNR, CDR2 FQNEAQ (reference sequence). Unmatched junction bases numbered 1, after V lost 5 bases and J lost 2 bases. In DNA, the CDR3 is TGTGCCAGCAGCAGGGACAGGACTAATGAAAAACTGTTTTTT. Translating it yields CASSRDRTNEKLFF.